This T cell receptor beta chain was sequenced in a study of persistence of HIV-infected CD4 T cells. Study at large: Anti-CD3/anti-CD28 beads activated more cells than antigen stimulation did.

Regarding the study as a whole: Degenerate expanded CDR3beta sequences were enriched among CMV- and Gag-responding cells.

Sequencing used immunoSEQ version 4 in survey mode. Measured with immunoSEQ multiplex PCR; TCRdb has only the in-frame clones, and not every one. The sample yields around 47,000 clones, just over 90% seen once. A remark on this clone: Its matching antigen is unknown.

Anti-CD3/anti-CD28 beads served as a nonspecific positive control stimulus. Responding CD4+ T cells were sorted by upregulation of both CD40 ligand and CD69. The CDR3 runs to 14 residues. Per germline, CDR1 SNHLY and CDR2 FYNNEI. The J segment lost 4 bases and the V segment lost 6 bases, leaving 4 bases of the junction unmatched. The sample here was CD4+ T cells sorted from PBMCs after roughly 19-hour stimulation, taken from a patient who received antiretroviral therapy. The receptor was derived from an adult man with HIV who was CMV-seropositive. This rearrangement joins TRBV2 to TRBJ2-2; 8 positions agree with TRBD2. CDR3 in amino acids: CASSGRDVTGELFF. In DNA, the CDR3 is TGTGCCAGCAGCGGGAGGGATGTCACCGGGGAGCTGTTTTTT.